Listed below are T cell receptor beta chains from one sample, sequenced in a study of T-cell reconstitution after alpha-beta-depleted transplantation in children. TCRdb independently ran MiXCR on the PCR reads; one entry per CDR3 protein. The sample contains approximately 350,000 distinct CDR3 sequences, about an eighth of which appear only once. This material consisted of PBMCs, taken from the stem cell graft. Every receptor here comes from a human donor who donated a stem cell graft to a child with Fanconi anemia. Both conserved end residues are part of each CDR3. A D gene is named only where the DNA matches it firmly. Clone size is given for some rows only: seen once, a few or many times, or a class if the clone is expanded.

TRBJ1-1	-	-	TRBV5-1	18	CASSLASGALLGNTEAFF	TGCGCCAGCAGCCTGGCGTCGGGCGCTCTCCTTGGGAACACTGAAGCTTTCTTT
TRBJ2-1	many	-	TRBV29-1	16	CSVEDHQTGSYNEQFF	TGCAGCGTTGAAGATCATCAGACAGGCTCCTACAATGAGCAGTTCTTC
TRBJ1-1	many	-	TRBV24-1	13	CATMRELDTEAFF	TGTGCCACCATGCGGGAGCTGGACACTGAAGCTTTCTTT
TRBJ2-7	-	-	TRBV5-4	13	CASSLDGNYEQYF	TGTGCCAGCAGCTTGGACGGGAACTACGAGCAGTACTTC
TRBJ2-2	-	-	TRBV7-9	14	CASSKQGNTGELFF	TGTGCCAGCAGCAAACAGGGTAACACCGGGGAGCTGTTTTTT
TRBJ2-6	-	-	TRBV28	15	CATPGEKSGANVLTF	TGTGCCACCCCGGGGGAGAAGTCTGGGGCCAACGTCCTGACTTTC
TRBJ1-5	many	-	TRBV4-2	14	CASSQVRTDQPQHF	TGTGCCAGCAGCCAAGTAAGAACTGATCAGCCCCAGCATTTT
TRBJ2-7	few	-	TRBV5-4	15	CASSNRQEGSYEQYF	TGTGCCAGCAGCAATCGACAGGAGGGGTCCTACGAGCAGTACTTC
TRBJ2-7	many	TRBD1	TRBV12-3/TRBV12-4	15	CASSQGTGRSYEQYF	TGTGCCAGCAGTCAGGGGACAGGACGCTCCTACGAGCAGTACTTC
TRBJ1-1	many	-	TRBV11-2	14	CASSLWGGGTEAFF	TGTGCCAGCAGCTTGTGGGGCGGCGGCACTGAAGCTTTCTTT
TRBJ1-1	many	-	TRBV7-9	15	CASSFSGRSNTEAFF	TGTGCCAGCAGCTTTTCGGGCAGATCGAACACTGAAGCTTTCTTT
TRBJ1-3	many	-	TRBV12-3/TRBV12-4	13	CASGANSGNTIYF	TGTGCCAGCGGGGCGAACTCTGGAAACACCATATATTTT
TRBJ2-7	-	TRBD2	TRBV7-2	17	CASSLSLLAGGRNEQYF	TGTGCCAGCAGCTTAAGCCTCCTAGCGGGGGGCAGGAACGAGCAGTACTTC
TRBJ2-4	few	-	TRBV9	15	CASSVGRGAKNIQYF	TGTGCCAGCAGCGTGGGGAGGGGGGCCAAAAACATTCAGTACTTC
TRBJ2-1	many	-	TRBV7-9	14	CASSLHSARDEQFF	TGTGCCAGCAGCTTACACAGTGCCCGCGATGAGCAGTTCTTC
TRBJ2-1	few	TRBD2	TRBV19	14	CASSLGTSGGKQFF	TGTGCCAGTAGTCTCGGGACTAGCGGGGGGAAGCAGTTCTTC
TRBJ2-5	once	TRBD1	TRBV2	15	CASRSRDRGLETQYF	TGTGCCAGCAGGTCCCGGGACAGGGGGCTCGAGACCCAGTACTTC
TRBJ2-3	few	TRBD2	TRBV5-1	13	CASSAAGLDTQYF	TGCGCCAGCAGCGCAGCGGGGTTAGATACGCAGTATTTT
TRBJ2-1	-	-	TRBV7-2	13	CASSLRQGIEQFF	TGTGCCAGCAGCCTACGTCAGGGGATTGAGCAGTTCTTC
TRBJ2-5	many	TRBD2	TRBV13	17	CASSPPASGEDQETQYF	TGTGCCAGCAGCCCCCCGGCTAGCGGGGAGGACCAAGAGACCCAGTACTTC
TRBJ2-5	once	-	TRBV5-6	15	CASGPGLFGQETQYF	TGTGCCAGCGGCCCGGGGCTCTTCGGGCAAGAGACCCAGTACTTC
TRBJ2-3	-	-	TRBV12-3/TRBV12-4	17	CASSSTPLAISTDTQYF	TGTGCCAGCAGTTCGACCCCCTTAGCGATCAGCACAGATACGCAGTATTTT
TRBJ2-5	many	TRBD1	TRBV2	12	CASRTGQETQYF	TGTGCCAGCAGGACAGGGCAAGAGACCCAGTACTTC
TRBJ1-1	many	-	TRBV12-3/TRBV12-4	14	CASTGRIMNTEAFF	TGTGCCAGCACGGGACGTATTATGAACACTGAAGCTTTCTTT
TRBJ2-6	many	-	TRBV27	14	CASSLRSGANVLTF	TGTGCCAGCAGTCTCCGCTCTGGGGCCAACGTCCTGACTTTC
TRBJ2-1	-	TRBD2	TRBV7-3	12	CASSAREGEQFF	TGTGCCAGCAGCGCCCGGGAGGGTGAGCAGTTCTTC
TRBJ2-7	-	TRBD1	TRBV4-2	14	CASSSDRAAHEQYF	TGTGCCAGCAGCTCGGACAGGGCAGCCCACGAGCAGTACTTC
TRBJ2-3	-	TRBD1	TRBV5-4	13	CASGLQGTDTQYF	TGTGCCAGCGGGCTACAGGGGACAGATACGCAGTATTTT
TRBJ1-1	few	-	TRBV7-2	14	CASSLYGGNTEAFF	TGTGCCAGCAGCTTATACGGAGGGAACACTGAAGCTTTCTTT
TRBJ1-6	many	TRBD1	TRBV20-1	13	CSAGRDSNSPLHF	TGCAGTGCTGGCCGGGACAGCAATTCACCCCTCCACTTT
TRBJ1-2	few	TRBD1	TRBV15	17	CATSRRRDRGLSRGYTF	TGTGCCACCAGCAGGAGGCGGGACAGGGGATTATCGAGGGGCTACACCTTC
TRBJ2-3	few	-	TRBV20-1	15	CSARGVRRGTDTQYF	TGCAGTGCTAGGGGGGTCAGACGGGGGACAGATACGCAGTATTTT
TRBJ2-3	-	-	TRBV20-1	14	CSARAGGLPDTQYF	TGCAGTGCTAGAGCCGGGGGGCTACCAGATACGCAGTATTTT
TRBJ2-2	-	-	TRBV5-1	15	CASSLARGRTGELFF	TGCGCCAGCAGCTTGGCCAGGGGGAGGACCGGGGAGCTGTTTTTT
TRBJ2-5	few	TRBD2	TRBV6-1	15	CASSGAGATQETQYF	TGTGCCAGCAGTGGAGCGGGGGCAACCCAAGAGACCCAGTACTTC
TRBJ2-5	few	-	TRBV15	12	CATSSFAKTQYF	TGTGCCACCAGCAGTTTCGCGAAGACCCAGTACTTC
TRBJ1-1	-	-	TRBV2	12	CASSERAAEAFF	TGTGCCAGCAGTGAACGGGCAGCTGAAGCTTTCTTT
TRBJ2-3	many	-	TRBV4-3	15	CASSPTGGSTDTQYF	TGCGCCAGCAGCCCAACGGGCGGGAGCACAGATACGCAGTATTTT
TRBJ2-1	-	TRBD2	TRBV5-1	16	CASAPQRGLSYNEQFF	TGCGCCAGCGCCCCTCAGCGGGGGCTCTCCTACAATGAGCAGTTCTTC
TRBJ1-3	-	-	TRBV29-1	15	CSVESGGGRPNTIYF	TGCAGCGTTGAGTCTGGCGGTGGCCGGCCGAACACCATATATTTT
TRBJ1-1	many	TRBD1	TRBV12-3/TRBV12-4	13	CASSSDRGGEAFF	TGTGCCAGCAGTTCCGACAGGGGGGGTGAAGCTTTCTTT
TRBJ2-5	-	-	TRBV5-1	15	CASSLESRRVETQYF	TGCGCCAGCAGCTTGGAGTCCCGCCGGGTGGAGACCCAGTACTTC
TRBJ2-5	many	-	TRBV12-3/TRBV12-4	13	CASSLWPEETQYF	TGTGCCAGCAGTTTATGGCCTGAGGAGACCCAGTACTTC
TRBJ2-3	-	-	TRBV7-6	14	CASSLTTGTDTQYF	TGTGCCAGCAGCTTAACGACAGGCACAGATACGCAGTATTTT
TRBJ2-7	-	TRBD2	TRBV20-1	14	CSAGGGLELPEQYF	TGCAGTGCTGGAGGGGGACTAGAACTGCCCGAGCAGTACTTC
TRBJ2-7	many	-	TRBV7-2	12	CASSVQGVEQYF	TGTGCCAGCAGCGTGCAGGGTGTGGAGCAGTACTTC
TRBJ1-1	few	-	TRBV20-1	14	CSATRLRMNTEAFF	TGCAGTGCTACACGCCTCCGGATGAACACTGAAGCTTTCTTT
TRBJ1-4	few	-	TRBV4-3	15	CASSPNQRAGEKLFF	TGCGCCAGCAGCCCTAACCAGAGGGCGGGAGAAAAACTGTTTTTT
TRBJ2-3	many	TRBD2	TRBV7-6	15	CASSLVAGAIDTQYF	TGTGCCAGCAGCTTAGTAGCGGGGGCGATAGATACGCAGTATTTT
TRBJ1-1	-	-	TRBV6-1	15	CASRRGDAGNTEAFF	TGTGCCAGCAGAAGAGGGGACGCTGGGAACACTGAAGCTTTCTTT
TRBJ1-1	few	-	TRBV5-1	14	CASSLGGGGAWAFF	TGCGCCAGCAGCTTGGGGGGTGGGGGCGCATGGGCTTTCTTT
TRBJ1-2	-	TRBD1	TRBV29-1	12	CSVDRGPGGYTF	TGCAGCGTCGACAGGGGGCCAGGAGGCTACACCTTC
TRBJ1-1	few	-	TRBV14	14	CASSQGAREAEAFF	TGTGCCAGCAGCCAAGGGGCGAGGGAAGCTGAAGCTTTCTTT